A single sample is the source of the 32 T cell receptor beta chains below, sequenced in a study of long-term antiretroviral therapy in people with HIV. Investigators performed immunoSEQ version v3.0 at survey level. Clones were sequenced by immunoSEQ multiplex PCR, and TCRdb holds only the in-frame ones, with some missing. Among roughly 30,000 clones, 80% to 95% were seen once, and the ten largest hold over 4%. Sequencing used unsorted PBMCs, obtained 3.1 years after starting antiretroviral therapy. These TCRs come from a man aged 18-30 years with HIV.

Details on this clone: Germline and junction disagree at one end, which may indicate a read error. This CDR3 is CASSLEAGYEQYF. In DNA form, the CDR3 reads TGTGCCAGCAGCCTAGAAGCGGGTTACGAGCAGTACTTC. The V and J genes are TRBV11-3 and TRBJ2-7; a weak D match, TRBD2 (6 bases). The CDR3 has 13 residues. Germline assignment: CDR1 SGHNT and CDR2 YENEEA.

This sequence joins TRBV7-2 and TRBJ1-2; unclear D gene. Per germline, CDR1 SGHTA and CDR2 FQGNSA. The CDR3 spans 14 residues. V was clipped by 5 bases and J by 8 bases, with 18 bases between them. The CDR3 DNA reads as TGTGCCAGCAGCGAAGGGCCCTCAGTTGTGGGCTACACCTTC. The encoded protein is CASSEGPSVVGYTF. Together with reference TRBV7-2 and TRBJ1-2, the CDR3 gives the full variable domain: GAGVSQSPSNKVTEKGKDVELRCDPISGHTALYWYRQSLGQGLEFLIYFQGNSAPDKSGLPSDRFSAERTGGSVSTLTIQRTQQEDSAVYLCASSEGPSVVGYTFGSGTRLTVV.

The chain combines TRBV25-1 with TRBJ2-3; D may be TRBD1 (5 bases). The length of the CDR3 is 13 residues. Trimming took 3 bases from V and 4 from J, leaving 8 bases between them. CDR1 and CDR2 from the germline V gene are MGHDK and SYGVNS. The DNA of the CDR3 is TGTGCCAGCAGTGAGCTAGGGGCAGATACGCAGTATTTT. Encoded protein: CASSELGADTQYF.

V usage is TRBV14 and J usage is TRBJ2-1; D is perhaps TRBD1 (6 bases). Germline V gene sequence: CDR1 SGHDN, CDR2 FVKESK. Trimming took off 0 bases at V and 6 bases at J, with 18 bases between the two ends. This CDR3 spans 17 amino acids. The CDR3 region is CASSQDIGRGRGNEQFF. The CDR3 DNA follows: TGTGCCAGCAGCCAAGATATCGGCAGGGGAAGGGGCAATGAGCAGTTCTTC.

This clone was seen only a few times. V is TRBV7-2 and J is TRBJ1-6, with D maybe TRBD1 (6 bases). CDR3 length equals 16 residues. V was clipped by 1 base and J by 10 bases, with 17 bases between them. CDR1 is SGHTA and CDR2 is FQGNSA in the germline V gene. The CDR3 nucleotides are TGTGCCAGCAGCTTAGAGGCCACAGGGTTAGGGTCACCCCTCCACTTT. It is translated as CASSLEATGLGSPLHF.

The rearrangement joins TRBV7-9 to TRBJ2-7, with D possibly TRBD2 on 5 matching bases. This CDR3 comprises 14 residues. With 2 bases removed from V and 0 bases from J, the gap between germline ends came to 8 bases. CDR1 is SEHNR and CDR2 is FQNEAQ in the germline V gene (reference sequence). As DNA, the CDR3 is TGTGCCAGCAGCTTAACCGGGGACTCCTACGAGCAGTACTTC. Amino acids: CASSLTGDSYEQYF.

The J gene is TRBJ1-3, the V gene TRBV6-5, with 7 bases lining up with TRBD1. The germline V gene encodes CDR1 MNHEY and CDR2 SVGAGI. The ends lost 4 bases at V and 3 bases at J; junction bases unmatched: 6. This CDR3 contains 15 residues. The DNA for the CDR3 is TGTGCCAGCAGTTCGGAGGGGGCGGGTGGAAACACCATATATTTT. Its protein is CASSSEGAGGNTIYF.

The chain combines TRBV2 with TRBJ2-3; D could derive from TRBD1 or TRBD2 (5 bases each). The ends were cut back, 2 bases at V and 1 base at J, with 16 bases in the middle. Germline V gene lookup returns CDR1 SNHLY and CDR2 FYNNEI. This CDR3 has 17 amino acids. CDR3 DNA: TGTGCCAGCAGTGAACCGCCCGGGGACCTCCGCACAGATACGCAGTATTTT. As protein: CASSEPPGDLRTDTQYF.

This clone appeared once. The gene calls are TRBV11-1 and TRBJ1-4; D unclear. This CDR3 is built from 13 residues. The germline gives CDR1 SGHAT, CDR2 FQDESV (reference sequence). With 2 bases removed from V and 7 bases from J, the gap between germline ends came to 8 bases. This CDR3 reads CASSLSSIEKLFF. CDR3 sequence (DNA): TGTGCCAGCAGCTTATCCTCCATTGAAAAACTGTTTTTT.

The rearrangement links TRBV29-1 to TRBJ2-1; TRBD2 matches at 10 bases. The CDR3 loop spans 19 amino acids. From germline, CDR1 is SQVTM and CDR2 ANQGSEA. J was trimmed by 0 bases and V by 2 bases; bases with no gene match: 13. The CDR3 reads CSVERGVSGRTLSYNEQFF. In DNA, the CDR3 is TGCAGCGTTGAAAGGGGGGTTAGCGGGAGGACTCTCTCCTACAATGAGCAGTTCTTC.

This chain joins TRBV2 and TRBJ2-7; the D call may be TRBD1 or TRBD2 (6 bases each). Trimming removed 11 bases at V and 2 bases at J, with 13 bases between. The length of the CDR3 is 12 residues. The germline V gene has CDR1 SNHLY and CDR2 FYNNEI. CDR3 coding DNA: TGTGCCGGTCGCGGGACAACCTACGAGCAGTACTTC. It codes for CAGRGTTYEQYF.

The CDR3 loop is CASSGQGEAFF. Written as DNA, the CDR3 is TGTGCCAGCAGCGGTCAGGGTGAAGCTTTCTTT. The gene calls are TRBV6-1 and TRBJ1-1; TRBD1 is a possible D gene (5 bases). V shed 6 bases and J shed 7 bases, with 9 bases lying between them. Per the germline V gene, CDR1 is MNHNS and CDR2 is SASEGT. The CDR3 length is 11 residues.

The V and J genes are TRBV19 and TRBJ2-5; D may be TRBD2 (6 bases). This CDR3 comprises 12 residues. The V end lost 4 bases, the J end lost 3 bases, and 6 bases lay between the germline ends. Germline V lookup: CDR1 LNHDA, CDR2 SQIVND (reference sequence). This CDR3 is CASSRREETQYF. The CDR3 nucleotides read TGTGCCAGTAGTAGGAGGGAAGAGACCCAGTACTTC.

V gene TRBV7-8 combines with J gene TRBJ2-7; no reliable D call. With 5 bases removed from V and 2 bases from J, the gap between germline ends came to 19 bases. CDR3 length: 16 residues. The germline gives CDR1 SGHVS, CDR2 FQNEAQ. The CDR3 DNA is TGTGCCAGCAGCCCCCTCCCTAGACCCTCTCCCTACGAGCAGTACTTC. Protein: CASSPLPRPSPYEQYF.

The rearrangement uses TRBV5-1 and TRBJ2-2; 8 bases are a match to TRBD1. V lost 4 bases and J lost 7; bases outside the gene matches: 9. This CDR3 has 15 residues. CDR1 is SGHRS, CDR2 YFSETQ, per germline. The CDR3 spells CASSLGQVESGELFF. CDR3 DNA: TGCGCCAGCAGCCTGGGACAGGTAGAGAGCGGGGAGCTGTTTTTT.

This clone was seen a single time. The J gene is TRBJ1-5, the V gene TRBV19, with TRBD1 matching 8 bases. The CDR3 is made up of 16 amino acids. The V segment lost 7 bases and the J segment 3 bases; nucleotides outside the gene matches: 11. Germline CDR1 is LNHDA and CDR2 is SQIVND (reference sequence). The CDR3 region has the DNA TGTGCCAGTAAAGGCGGGACAGGAAGACTCAATCAGCCCCAGCATTTT. Translation gives CASKGGTGRLNQPQHF.

The chain couples TRBV7-9 to TRBJ2-5, with 7 bases matching TRBD1. In germline, CDR1 is SEHNR, CDR2 FQNEAQ (reference sequence). The ends lost 5 bases at V and 5 bases at J; junction bases unmatched: 14. The CDR3 has 16 residues. As DNA, the CDR3 is TGTGCCAGCAGCGCGGTTCGGACAGGACCCAGGGAGACCCAGTACTTC. Its protein product is CASSAVRTGPRETQYF.

The chain joins TRBV27 to TRBJ2-7, with D possibly being TRBD2 (6 bases). Trimming left V 8 bases short and J 0 bases short, with 20 bases between. There are 16 residues in the CDR3. Germline CDR1 reads MNHEY; CDR2 reads SMNVEV (reference sequence). The CDR3 nucleotides read TGTGCCAGCGCCTCCCACGAATCCGGGAGCTCCTACGAGCAGTACTTC. Amino acid sequence: CASASHESGSSYEQYF.

The chain joins TRBV6-5 to TRBJ2-7; the D gene could be TRBD1 or TRBD2 (6 bases each). This CDR3 comprises 11 residues. Germline V CDR1 and CDR2: MNHEY, SVGAGI. V lost 5 bases to trimming and J lost 7 bases, with 9 bases between them. The CDR3 coding sequence is TGTGCCAGCAGTCTAGGGGGGGAGCAGTACTTC. It translates to CASSLGGEQYF.

The gene calls are TRBV7-9 and TRBJ2-7; D is unresolved. The CDR3 loop spans 13 amino acids. In germline, CDR1 is SEHNR, CDR2 FQNEAQ (reference sequence). V lost 2 bases, J lost 4 bases, and 9 bases lay in between. CDR3 region: CASSLLWGYEQYF. The CDR3 region has the DNA TGTGCCAGCAGCTTACTTTGGGGATACGAGCAGTACTTC.

This sequence joins TRBV19 and TRBJ1-2, with 7 bases aligning to TRBD1. J was trimmed by 4 bases and V by 6 bases; bases with no gene match: 11. This CDR3 is 15 amino acids long. Germline CDR1 and CDR2: LNHDA and SQIVND (reference sequence). The CDR3 nucleotides read TGTGCCAGTAGACCCCGGACAGGTCTTGGCTATGGCTACACCTTC. The encoded protein is CASRPRTGLGYGYTF.

The V and J genes are TRBV6-6 and TRBJ2-7; D is ambiguous. The CDR3 is 14 residues long. Germline V CDR1 and CDR2: MNHNY, SVGAGI (reference sequence). V was shortened by 2 bases and J by 1 base, with 9 bases between the two germline ends. CDR3 protein: CASSYGLTSYEQYF. Here the CDR3 DNA reads TGTGCCAGCAGTTACGGGCTGACTTCCTACGAGCAGTACTTC.

CDR3 sequence reads: CASSLEGTYGQYF. CDR3 sequence (DNA): TGTGCCAGCAGCTTGGAGGGGACCTATGGCCAGTACTTC. The V call is TRBV5-6, the J call TRBJ2-5; perhaps D is TRBD1 or TRBD2 (5 bases each). CDR1 and CDR2 from the germline V gene are SGHDT and YYEEEE. This CDR3 has 13 amino acids. V lost 0 bases and J lost 10, with 13 bases in between.

This chain connects TRBV11-2 to TRBJ2-5; unclear D gene. The CDR3 length is 10 residues. Germline V lookup: CDR1 SGHAT, CDR2 FQNNGV. The V gene lost 6 bases and the J gene lost 3 bases, with 2 bases spanning the gap. The CDR3 coding sequence is TGTGCCAGCAGTGAAGAGACCCAGTACTTC. Protein sequence: CASSEETQYF.

This chain's CDR3 is CSARDRVGYTF. DNA of the CDR3: TGCAGTGCTAGAGACAGGGTTGGCTACACCTTC. The J gene is TRBJ1-2, the V gene TRBV20-1; TRBD1 might be the D (5 bases). The V end lost 0 bases, the J end lost 7 bases, and 6 bases lay between the germline ends. The CDR3 covers 11 residues. Germline V gene data show CDR1 as DFQATT and CDR2 as SNEGSKA (reference sequence).

CDR3 coding DNA: TGTGCCAGCTCCTCCACAAGACTAGACTCTGGAAACACCATATATTTT. This translates into CASSSTRLDSGNTIYF. The chain uses TRBV18 and TRBJ1-3; no reliable D call. V gave up 6 bases and J gave up 0 bases, with 15 bases separating them. Germline values: CDR1 KGHSH, CDR2 LQKENI. The CDR3 covers 16 residues.

This rearrangement joins TRBV2 to TRBJ2-6; no clear D gene. Germline lookup yields CDR1 SNHLY and CDR2 FYNNEI. The V gene lost 6 bases and the J gene lost 0 bases, with 15 bases spanning the gap. The CDR3 is made up of 17 amino acids. The CDR3 region has the DNA TGTGCCAGCAGGGTGATTGCCAGCGTCTCTGGGGCCAACGTCCTGACTTTC. It translates to CASRVIASVSGANVLTF.

The rearrangement uses TRBV2 and TRBJ2-3; D remains unclear. This CDR3 is 11 amino acids long. Germline V gene sequence: CDR1 SNHLY, CDR2 FYNNEI. V dropped 5 bases and J dropped 4 bases, with 4 bases sitting between them. The chain's CDR3 is CASSPSDTQYF. The CDR3 DNA reads as TGTGCCAGCAGTCCCTCAGATACGCAGTATTTT.

The chain's CDR3 is CASDPAGSDTGELFF. CDR3 nucleotide sequence: TGTGCCAGCGACCCTGCAGGTTCGGACACCGGGGAGCTGTTTTTT. The chain couples TRBV19 to TRBJ2-2; D is unclear. The V gene lost 9 bases and the J gene lost 3 bases, with 17 bases spanning the gap. This CDR3 region has 15 residues. The germline CDR1 and CDR2 sequences are LNHDA and SQIVND (reference sequence).

This clone appeared a few times. The V call is TRBV7-3, the J call TRBJ2-1; 10 nucleotides agree with TRBD2. Germline values: CDR1 SGHTA, CDR2 FQGTGA. Trimming removed 5 bases from V and 7 bases from J; junction bases left unmatched: 8. CDR3 length: 15 residues. CDR3 amino acids: CASSLSGGPQNEQFF. The DNA for the CDR3 is TGTGCCAGCAGCCTTAGCGGGGGGCCCCAGAATGAGCAGTTCTTC.

The chain carries TRBV7-6 and TRBJ1-5; D unclear. Germline CDR1 is SGHVS and CDR2 is FNYEAQ. The length of the CDR3 is 11 residues. The ends were cut back, 8 bases at V and 7 bases at J, with 9 bases in the middle. The CDR3 DNA sequence: TGTGCCAGCGGGGTAGAGCAGCCCCAGCATTTT. Protein product: CASGVEQPQHF.

The chain has TRBV25-1 and TRBJ1-5; D not certain. Germline CDR1 reads MGHDK; CDR2 reads SYGVNS. CDR3 length: 14 amino acids. V was pared by 10 bases and J by 3 bases, with 16 bases between. The CDR3 nucleotides are TGTGCCACCTCAGGAGTACAGTTCAATCAGCCCCAGCATTTT. Translating gives CATSGVQFNQPQHF. Looking up the rest from reference TRBV25-1 and TRBJ1-5 gives the full variable domain: EADIYQTPRYLVIGTGKKITLECSQTMGHDKMYWYQQDPGMELHLIHYSYGVNSTEKGDLSSESTVSRIRTEHFPLTLESARPSHTSQYLCATSGVQFNQPQHFGDGTRLSIL.